This T cell receptor beta chain was identified during a study of shared clonotypes between healthy human individuals. Study-wide context: The study drew on two women and three men aged 18 to 49 as donors.

For each subset, genomic DNA was distributed in equal portions over several immunoSEQ plates. Ten immunoSEQ deep assay plates were used to sequence unsorted PBMC DNA. TCRdb's copy holds only in-frame clones and misses some; the assay was immunoSEQ multiplex PCR. The table includes about 480,000 clones, 79% detected once. The CDR3 consists of 11 residues. V was trimmed by 2 bases and J by 13 bases, leaving 9 bases between them. The germline V gene encodes CDR1 SGHTA and CDR2 FQGNSA. The table lists this clone with a count of one. V is TRBV7-2 and J is TRBJ2-1, with unresolved D. The receptor was derived from a woman between 35 and 50 years old in good health. Some clones in this sample may be carry-over from other donors' samples. Material: PBMCs. The DNA for the CDR3 is TGTGCCAGCAGCTTATGGAGTGAACAGTTCTTC. It yields the protein CASSLWSEQFF.